This T cell receptor (beta chain) was identified in a study of beta chain features in type 1 diabetes. Study-wide results and limits: Moderate yet significant TCRB CDR3 shortening was seen in Type 1 diabetes patients in all four CD4+ subsets.

The study reverse transcribed the entire isolated RNA, so it sequenced expressed TCRB transcripts. Generated by immunoSEQ multiplex PCR, the TCRdb table keeps only in-frame clones and is missing some. The table has around 340,000 clones, around 9.7% seen once; the top ten hold over 0.95%. Looked up from germline, CDR1 is SGHRS and CDR2 is YFSETQ. Trimming took 6 bases from V and 2 from J, leaving 8 bases between them. The CDR3 loop spans 12 amino acids. This clone was observed at least ten times. Its antigen is as yet unknown. The specimen sequenced was central memory CD4+ T cells from blood. This sequence was found in a man younger than 40 with type 1 diabetes. The rearrangement links TRBV5-1 to TRBJ2-5; D is unresolved. CDR3 nucleotides: TGCGCCAGCATTGGTGGGCAAGAGACCCAGTACTTC. Translation: CASIGGQETQYF.